This T cell receptor beta chain was sequenced for a study of cytomegalovirus exposure and HLA in healthy donors. At collection, donors were nominally healthy, but unrecorded immune exposures were probable. The CDR3 has 13 amino acids. V gave up 1 base and J gave up 5 bases; unmatched junction bases: 2. Germline-derived CDR1 and CDR2 are GTSNPN and SVGIG (reference sequence). Both 60 Vbeta primers and 13 Jbeta primers went into the PCR. Using immunoSEQ multiplex PCR, the repertoire was profiled, and TCRdb retains in-frame clones only, with some absent. The table has under 250,000 clones, 70% to 80% seen once.

The clonotype was recovered from a male donor in good health and CMV-seronegative. The sequencing input was PBMCs. The chain joins TRBV30 to TRBJ1-5, with TRBD1 identical over 7 bases. The CDR3 spells CAWSEGAYQPQHF. The CDR3 DNA sequence: TGTGCCTGGAGTGAGGGGGCCTATCAGCCCCAGCATTTT.